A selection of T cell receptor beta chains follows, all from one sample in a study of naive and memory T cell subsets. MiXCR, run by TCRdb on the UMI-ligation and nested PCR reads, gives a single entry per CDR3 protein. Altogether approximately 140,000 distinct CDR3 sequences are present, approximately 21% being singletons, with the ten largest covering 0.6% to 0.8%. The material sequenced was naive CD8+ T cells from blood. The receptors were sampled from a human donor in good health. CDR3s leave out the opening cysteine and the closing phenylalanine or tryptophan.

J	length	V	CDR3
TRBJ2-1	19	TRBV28	ASSWIVQGLAGGNQNNEQF
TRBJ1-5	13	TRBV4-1	ASSPTGAGNQPQH
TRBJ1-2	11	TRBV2	ASSESGPYGYT
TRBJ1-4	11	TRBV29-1	SVEDLEDEKLF
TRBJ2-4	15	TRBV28	ASSLVLAGDAKNIQY
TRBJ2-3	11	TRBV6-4	ASSASGTDTQY
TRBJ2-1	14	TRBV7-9	ASSFLAGVFGNEQI
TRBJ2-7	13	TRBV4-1	ASSQGGQGPYEQY
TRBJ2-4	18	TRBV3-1	ASSSFPGTGGRGAKNIQY
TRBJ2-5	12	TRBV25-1	ASSDSGMVETQY
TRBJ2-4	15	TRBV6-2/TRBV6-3	ASSYPAAGDFINIQY
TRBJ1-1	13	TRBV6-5	ASDLSRGTRTEAF
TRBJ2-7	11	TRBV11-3	ASSFTDGGEQY
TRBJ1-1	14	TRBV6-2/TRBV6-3	ASSYPRQSPNTEAF
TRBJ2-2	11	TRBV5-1	ASSLTGGGELF
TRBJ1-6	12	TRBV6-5	ASSYSGGSSPLH
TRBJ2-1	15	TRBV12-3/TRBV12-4	ASSPDRGRGAPNEQF
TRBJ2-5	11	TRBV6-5	ATGELYQETQY
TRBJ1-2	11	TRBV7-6	ASSSDPGQRFT
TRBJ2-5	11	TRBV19	ASSIQGGETQY
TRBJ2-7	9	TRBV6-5	SARGFHEQY
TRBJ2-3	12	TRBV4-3	ASSQVGNPDTQY
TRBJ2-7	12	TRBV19	ASSTTGGAYEQY
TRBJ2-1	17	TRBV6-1	ASSESGGTTHLWGNEQF
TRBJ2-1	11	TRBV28	ASSFGGTNEQF
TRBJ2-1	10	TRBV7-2	ASSLRGDEQF
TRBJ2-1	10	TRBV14	ASSQVVHEQF
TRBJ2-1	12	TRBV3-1	ASSQGDFVNEQF
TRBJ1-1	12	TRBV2	ASSDGDLNTEAF
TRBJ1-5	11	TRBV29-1	SVGTSSNQPQH
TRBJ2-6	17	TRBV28	ASSFSPGQGALRANVLT
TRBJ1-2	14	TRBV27	ASRYGTGFPNYGYT
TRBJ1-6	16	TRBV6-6	ASSSRQGKKVQAWALH
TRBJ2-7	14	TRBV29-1	SVSPTSSVVAGEQY
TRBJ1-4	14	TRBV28	ASSPDSGGHDEKLF
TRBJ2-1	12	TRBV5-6	ASSFSRGLDEQF
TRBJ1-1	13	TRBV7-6	ASRSVLGGRTEAF
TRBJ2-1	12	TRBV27	ASSFGGSYNEQF
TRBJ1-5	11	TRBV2	ASASQDNQPQH
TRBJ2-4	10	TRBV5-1	ASSLAGESEY
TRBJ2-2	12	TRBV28	ASSLRLNTGELF
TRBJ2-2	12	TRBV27	ASSFGIPTGELF